The clone carrying this T cell receptor beta chain was detected many times. Antigen unknown. These data belong to a study of T cells in Graves' hyperthyroidism and ophthalmopathy. Study-wide results and caveats: The model's output predicted ophthalmopathy at a median of roughly 6 months prior to onset. The authors' 13 V-J model separated ophthalmopathy from stable hyperthyroidism. Among thyroid clonotypes expanded above 0.001, most also appeared in blood.

The CDR3 regions of TCR beta were amplified from RNA transcripts. HTBI primers were the set used in a first-round RT-PCR of the TCR CDR3. One entry per CDR3 protein results from TCRdb running MiXCR on the multiplex PCR reads. This sample carries some 350,000 distinct CDR3 sequences, approximately 20% of them seen once, and the ten largest clones take 3.5% to 4%. From germline, CDR1 is MNHEY and CDR2 SMNVEV (reference sequence). The CDR3 has 16 amino acids. The trim removed 6 bases at V and 2 bases at J, leaving 7 bases unmatched. This chain uses TRBV27 with TRBJ1-3; 10 bases agree with TRBD1. Sequencing input: blood. This receptor was identified in a woman between 18 and 29 years old with Graves' hyperthyroidism. CDR3 residues: CASRPRQGATGNTIYF. In nucleotides, the CDR3 is TGTGCCAGCAGGCCTCGACAGGGGGCGACTGGAAACACCATATATTTT.